This T cell receptor (beta chain) stems from a study of human T cells and chemical hapten exposure. A single record per CDR3 protein comes from TCRdb applying MiXCR to the RACE reads. The sample carries roughly 380,000 distinct CDR3 sequences, around 4.8% recorded once. The time point was: patch test 1, 2 weeks after DPC sensitization. Treatment described: therapeutic diphenylcyclopropenone sensitization with weekly scalp DPC. The CDR3 has 17 residues. Germline V lookup: CDR1 SGHNT, CDR2 YYREEE (reference sequence). V lost 3 bases and J 4 bases, leaving 19 bases between the germline ends. This clonotype was observed at least ten times.

The specimen was whole blood, collected in connection with sensitization to the hapten diphenylcyclopropenone (DPC). This clonotype was obtained from a woman aged 45-65 years with alopecia areata. Some clones in this sample may be carry-over from other donors' samples. The chain links TRBV5-4 to TRBJ2-2, with D perhaps matching TRBD1 or TRBD2 (7 bases each). The CDR3 is CASSSLDREGTTGELFF. CDR3 bases: TGTGCCAGCAGCTCTCTCGACAGGGAGGGAACCACCGGGGAGCTGTTTTTT.